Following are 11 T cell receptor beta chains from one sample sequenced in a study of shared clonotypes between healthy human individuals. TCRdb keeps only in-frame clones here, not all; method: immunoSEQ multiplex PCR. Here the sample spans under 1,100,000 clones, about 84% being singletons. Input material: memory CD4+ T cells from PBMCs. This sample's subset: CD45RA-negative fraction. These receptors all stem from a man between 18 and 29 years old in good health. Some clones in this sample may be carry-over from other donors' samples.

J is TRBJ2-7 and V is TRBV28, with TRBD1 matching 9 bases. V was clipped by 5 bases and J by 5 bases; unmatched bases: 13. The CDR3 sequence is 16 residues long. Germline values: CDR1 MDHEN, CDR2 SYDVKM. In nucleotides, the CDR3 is TGTGCCAGCAGTCCCCCCCCGGGACAGGGTTCGAACGAGCAGTACTTC. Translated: CASSPPPGQGSNEQYF.

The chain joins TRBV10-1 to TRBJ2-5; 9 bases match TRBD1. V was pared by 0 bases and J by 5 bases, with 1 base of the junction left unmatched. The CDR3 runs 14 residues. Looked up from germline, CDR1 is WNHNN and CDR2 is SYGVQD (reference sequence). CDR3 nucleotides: TGCGCCAGCAGTGAGTCGACAGGGGGGGAGACCCAGTACTTC. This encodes CASSESTGGETQYF.

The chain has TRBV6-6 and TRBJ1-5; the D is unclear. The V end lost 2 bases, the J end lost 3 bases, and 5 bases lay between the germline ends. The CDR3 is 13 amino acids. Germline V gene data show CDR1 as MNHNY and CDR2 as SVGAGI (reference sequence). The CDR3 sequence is CASSYELNQPQHF. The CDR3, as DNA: TGTGCCAGCAGTTACGAACTCAATCAGCCCCAGCATTTT.

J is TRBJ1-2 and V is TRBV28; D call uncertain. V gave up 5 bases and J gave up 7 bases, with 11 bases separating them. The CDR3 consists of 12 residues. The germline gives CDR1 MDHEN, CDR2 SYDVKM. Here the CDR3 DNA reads TGTGCCAGCAGTCGGGGTTTCGTTGGCTACACCTTC. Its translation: CASSRGFVGYTF.

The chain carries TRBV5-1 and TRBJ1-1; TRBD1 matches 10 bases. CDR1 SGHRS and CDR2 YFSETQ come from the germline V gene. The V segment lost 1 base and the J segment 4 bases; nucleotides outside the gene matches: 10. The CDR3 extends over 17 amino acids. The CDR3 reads CASSLSGQGRWGTEAFF. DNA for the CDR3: TGCGCCAGCAGCTTGTCGGGACAGGGGAGGTGGGGCACTGAAGCTTTCTTT.

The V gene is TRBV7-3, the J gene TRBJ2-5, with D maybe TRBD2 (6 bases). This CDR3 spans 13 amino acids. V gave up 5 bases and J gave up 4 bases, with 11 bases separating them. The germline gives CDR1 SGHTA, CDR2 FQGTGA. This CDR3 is CASSPGSGETQYF. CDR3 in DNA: TGTGCCAGCAGCCCCGGGAGCGGAGAGACCCAGTACTTC.

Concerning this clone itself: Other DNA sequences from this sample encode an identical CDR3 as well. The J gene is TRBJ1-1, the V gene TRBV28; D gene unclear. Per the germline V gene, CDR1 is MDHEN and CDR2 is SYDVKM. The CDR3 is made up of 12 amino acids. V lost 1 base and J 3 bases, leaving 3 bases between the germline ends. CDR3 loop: CASSLLDTEAFF. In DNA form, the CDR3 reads TGTGCCAGCAGTTTATTGGACACTGAAGCTTTCTTT.

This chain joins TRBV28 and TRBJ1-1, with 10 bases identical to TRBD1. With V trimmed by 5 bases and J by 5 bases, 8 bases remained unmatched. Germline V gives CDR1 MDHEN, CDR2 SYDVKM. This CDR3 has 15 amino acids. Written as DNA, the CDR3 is TGTGCCAGCAGTATGACCGGGACAGGGGATACTGAAGCTTTCTTT. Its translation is CASSMTGTGDTEAFF. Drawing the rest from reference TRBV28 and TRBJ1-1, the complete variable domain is DVKVTQSSRYLVKRTGEKVFLECVQDMDHENMFWYRQDPGLGLRLIYFSYDVKMKEKGDIPEGYSVSREKKERFSLILESASTNQTSMYLCASSMTGTGDTEAFFGQGTRLTVV.

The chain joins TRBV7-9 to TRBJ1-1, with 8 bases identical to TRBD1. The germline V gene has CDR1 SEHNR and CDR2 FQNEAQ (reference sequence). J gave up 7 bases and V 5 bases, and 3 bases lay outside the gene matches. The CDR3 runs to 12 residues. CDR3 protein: CASSGQGVEAFF. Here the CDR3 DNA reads TGTGCCAGCAGCGGACAGGGTGTTGAAGCTTTCTTT.

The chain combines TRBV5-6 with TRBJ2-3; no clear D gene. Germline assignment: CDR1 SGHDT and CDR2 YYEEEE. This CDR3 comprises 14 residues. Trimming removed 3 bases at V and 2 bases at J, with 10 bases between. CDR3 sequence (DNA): TGTGCCAGCAGCTCGTTTGGTAACACAGATACGCAGTATTTT. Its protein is CASSSFGNTDTQYF. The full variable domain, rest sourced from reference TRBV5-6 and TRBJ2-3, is DAGVTQSPTHLIKTRGQQVTLRCSPKSGHDTVSWYQQALGQGPQFIFQYYEEEERQRGNFPDRFSGHQFPNYSSELNVNALLLGDSALYLCASSSFGNTDTQYFGPGTRLTVL.

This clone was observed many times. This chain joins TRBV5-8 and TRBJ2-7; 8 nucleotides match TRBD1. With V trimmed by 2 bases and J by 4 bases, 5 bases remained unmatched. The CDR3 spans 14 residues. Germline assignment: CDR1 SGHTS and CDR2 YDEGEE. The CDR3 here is CASSLGTGYYEQYF. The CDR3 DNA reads TGTGCCAGCAGCTTAGGGACAGGTTATTACGAGCAGTACTTC.